Below are 12 T cell receptor beta chains sequenced from a single sample in a study of T cells in Graves' hyperthyroidism and ophthalmopathy. Amplification yielded TCR beta CDR3 regions, with RNA transcripts as the source. The TCR CDR3 first-round RT-PCR relied on the HTBI primer set. One entry per CDR3 protein results from TCRdb running MiXCR on the multiplex PCR reads. The table has some 400,000 distinct CDR3 sequences, over 11% seen once; the top ten hold roughly 9.6%. Sequencing used blood. The source is a woman aged 60 to 75 with Graves' hyperthyroidism.

In its sample, this clonotype was seen many times. J is TRBJ1-6 and V is TRBV12-3 or TRBV12-4; no clear D. Trimming took off 5 bases at V and 9 bases at J, with 11 bases between the two ends. The CDR3 sequence is 13 residues long. CDR3 in DNA: TGTGCCAGCAGTCTTGAACGGGTTTCACCCCTCCACTTT. The encoded protein is CASSLERVSPLHF.

This clonotype was recorded at least ten times. The chain carries TRBV12-3 or TRBV12-4 and TRBJ2-2, with D unclear. Deletions cut 5 bases from V and 4 bases from J, with 11 bases between. The CDR3 consists of 14 residues. CDR3 region: CASSPRSATGELFF. The CDR3 DNA follows: TGTGCCAGCAGTCCCCGGAGTGCCACCGGGGAGCTGTTTTTT.

This clonotype was counted at least ten times. V and J are TRBV30 and TRBJ2-1, with a possible D match to TRBD2 (6 bases). Per the germline V gene, CDR1 is GTSNPN and CDR2 is SVGIG (reference sequence). With 4 bases removed from V and 0 bases from J, the gap between germline ends came to 10 bases. The CDR3 is 14 residues long. The CDR3 coding sequence is TGTGCCTGGACCCGGGGGAGCTCCTACAATGAGCAGTTCTTC. Its translation: CAWTRGSSYNEQFF. Full variable domain (rest looked up from reference TRBV30 and TRBJ2-1): SQTIHQWPATLVQPVGSPLSLECTVEGTSNPNLYWYRQAAGRGLQLLFYSVGIGQISSEVPQNLSASRPQDRQFILSSKKLLLSDSGFYLCAWTRGSSYNEQFFGPGTRLTVL.

In its sample, this clonotype was seen a few times. The chain employs TRBV3-1 and TRBJ2-2; no clear D gene. There are 15 residues in the CDR3. CDR1 is LGHDT, CDR2 YNNKEL, per germline (reference sequence). The germline V and J ends were trimmed by 4 bases and 0 bases, with 9 bases remaining between them. The CDR3 protein is CASSRRSSNTGELFF. Here the CDR3 DNA reads TGTGCCAGCAGCCGCCGGTCGTCGAACACCGGGGAGCTGTTTTTT.

This clonotype was detected many times. The chain recombines TRBV2 with TRBJ1-1, with D maybe TRBD1 (5 bases). The germline V gene encodes CDR1 SNHLY and CDR2 FYNNEI. Trimming cost V 7 bases and J 4 bases, with 19 bases left between them. The CDR3 has 15 residues. The CDR3 sequence: CASNGQGADSTEAFF. In nucleotides, the CDR3 is TGTGCCAGCAATGGGCAGGGAGCCGACAGCACTGAAGCTTTCTTT.

This clonotype was recorded a few times. One end of the junction fails to match germline, which may point to a read error. This sequence joins TRBV7-2 and TRBJ1-2; D is undetermined. This CDR3 is 14 amino acids long. CDR1 is SGHTA, CDR2 FQGNSA, per germline. CDR3 in DNA: TGTGCCAACAGCTTAAAGAGGACGGCCTATGGCTACACCTTC. Amino acid sequence: CANSLKRTAYGYTF. Variable domain in full (rest from reference TRBV7-2 and TRBJ1-2): GAGVSQSPSNKVTEKGKDVELRCDPISGHTALYWYRQSLGQGLEFLIYFQGNSAPDKSGLPSDRFSAERTGGSVSTLTIQRTQQEDSAVYLCANSLKRTAYGYTFGSGTRLTVV.

The chain combines TRBV9 with TRBJ1-2; D is unclear. Between the trimmed V and J ends, which lost 0 bases and 5 bases, there was a span of 11 bases. Germline lookup yields CDR1 SGDLS and CDR2 YYNGEE. There are 14 residues in the CDR3. CDR3 loop: CASSVVRTEYGYTF. The DNA of the CDR3 is TGTGCCAGCAGCGTAGTGCGGACGGAATATGGCTACACCTTC.

This chain uses TRBV9 with TRBJ2-1; 8 positions agree with TRBD1. The V and J ends lost 2 bases and 4 bases, in that order; junction bases with no gene match: 2. Per the germline V gene, CDR1 is SGDLS and CDR2 is YYNGEE. The CDR3 is made up of 14 amino acids. The CDR3 is CASSVWTGYNEQFF. The CDR3 bases are TGTGCCAGCAGCGTCTGGACAGGGTACAATGAGCAGTTCTTC.

This clonotype was found many times. Germline is not matched at one junction end, which may reflect a read error. In DNA form, the CDR3 reads TGTGCCAGCAGCTCTAGCACAGATACGCAGTATTTT. Residues: CASSSSTDTQYF. This rearrangement joins TRBV5-1 to TRBJ2-3; no clear D gene. There are 12 residues in the CDR3. Germline-derived CDR1 and CDR2 are SGHRS and YFSETQ. Supplemented by reference TRBV5-1 and TRBJ2-3, the full variable domain reads KAGVTQTPRYLIKTRGQQVTLSCSPISGHRSVSWYQQTPGQGLQFLFEYFSETQRNKGNFPGRFSGRQFSNSRSEMNVSTLELGDSALYLCASSSSTDTQYFGPGTRLTVL.

This clonotype was recorded at least ten times. The chain carries TRBV12-5 and TRBJ2-1, with TRBD2 as a possible D gene (6 bases). Trimming cost V 6 bases and J 3 bases, with 9 bases left between them. CDR3 size: 13 residues. Germline CDR1 and CDR2: LGHNT and FRNRAP. CDR3 protein: CASGASVYNEQFF. The CDR3 DNA is TGTGCTAGTGGAGCTAGCGTCTACAATGAGCAGTTCTTC.

Many counts were recorded for this clonotype. The chain recombines TRBV28 with TRBJ2-7; 8 positions match TRBD2. CDR3 length equals 14 residues. Germline CDR1 reads MDHEN; CDR2 reads SYDVKM. V trimming: 5 bases; J trimming: 1 base; junction bases outside the gene matches: 4. CDR3 in amino acids: CASSQGLASYEQYF. The CDR3 DNA reads TGTGCCAGCAGTCAAGGACTAGCTTCCTACGAGCAGTACTTC.

In this sample, this clonotype turned up many times. The chain links TRBV5-1 to TRBJ2-5, with TRBD2 matching 12 bases. CDR3 length equals 15 residues. Trimming at V came to 5 bases and at J to 1 base, leaving 3 bases not matched to a gene. CDR1 and CDR2 from the germline V gene are SGHRS and YFSETQ. The CDR3 spells CASRSTSGSQETQYF. CDR3 bases: TGCGCCAGCAGATCGACTAGCGGGAGCCAAGAGACCCAGTACTTC.